This T cell receptor beta chain originates from a study of cytomegalovirus exposure and HLA in healthy donors. The PCR ran on 60 Vbeta and 13 Jbeta primers. Using immunoSEQ multiplex PCR, the repertoire was profiled, and TCRdb retains in-frame clones only, with some absent. The data show about 250,000 clones, around four fifths seen once. On this clone itself: The antigen is undetermined.

Germline loops: CDR1 SNHLY, CDR2 FYNNEI. With V trimmed by 5 bases and J by 7 bases, 8 bases remained unmatched. The CDR3 has 15 residues. Whole-study findings and limits: In a later analysis, DRB1 alleles had the most associated TCRs; HLA-C alleles the fewest. Most TCRs appeared rarely, but some public TCRs recurred in many donors. Common viral pathogens seemed, in a later analysis, to connect with several of the most significant clusters. Apparent HLA restriction characterized most CMV-associated TCR beta chains in a later analysis.

The TCR originated in a boy between 10 and 17 years old in good health and CMV-seronegative. The chain employs TRBV2 and TRBJ2-2; 9 positions match TRBD1. The sequencing sample was made of PBMCs. CDR3 in DNA: TGTGCCAGCAGTTATAACAGGGGGCTAAGCGGGGAGCTGTTTTTT. It yields the protein CASSYNRGLSGELFF.